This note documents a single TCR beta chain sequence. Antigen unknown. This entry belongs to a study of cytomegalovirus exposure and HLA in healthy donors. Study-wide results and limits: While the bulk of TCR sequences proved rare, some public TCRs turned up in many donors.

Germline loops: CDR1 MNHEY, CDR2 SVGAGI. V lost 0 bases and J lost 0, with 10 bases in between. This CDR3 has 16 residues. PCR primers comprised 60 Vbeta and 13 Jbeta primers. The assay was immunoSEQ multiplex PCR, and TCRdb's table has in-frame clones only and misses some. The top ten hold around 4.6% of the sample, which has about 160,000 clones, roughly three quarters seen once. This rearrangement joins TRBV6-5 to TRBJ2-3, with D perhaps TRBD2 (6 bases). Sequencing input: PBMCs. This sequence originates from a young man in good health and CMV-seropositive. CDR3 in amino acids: CASSYSGGASTDTQYF. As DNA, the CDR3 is TGTGCCAGCAGTTACTCAGGCGGGGCTAGCACAGATACGCAGTATTTT.